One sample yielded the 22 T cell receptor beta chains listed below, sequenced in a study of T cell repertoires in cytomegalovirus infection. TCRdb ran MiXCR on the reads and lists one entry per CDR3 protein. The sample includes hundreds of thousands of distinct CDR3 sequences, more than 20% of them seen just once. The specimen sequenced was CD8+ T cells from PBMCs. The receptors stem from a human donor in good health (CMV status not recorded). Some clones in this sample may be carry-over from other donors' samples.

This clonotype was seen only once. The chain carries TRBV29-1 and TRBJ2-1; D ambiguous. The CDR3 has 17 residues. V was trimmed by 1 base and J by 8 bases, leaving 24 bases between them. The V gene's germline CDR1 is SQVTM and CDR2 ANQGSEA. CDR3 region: CSVEGLGGDKSIDEQFF. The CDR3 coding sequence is TGCAGCGTTGAAGGCTTAGGCGGAGATAAGTCTATCGATGAGCAGTTCTTC.

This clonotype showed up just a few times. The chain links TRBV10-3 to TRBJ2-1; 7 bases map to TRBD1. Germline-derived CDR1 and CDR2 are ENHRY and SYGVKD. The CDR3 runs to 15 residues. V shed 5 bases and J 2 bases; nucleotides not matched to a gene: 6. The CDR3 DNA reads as TGTGCCATCAGTAAAACAGGGGACCCCTACAATGAGCAGTTCTTC. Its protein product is CAISKTGDPYNEQFF.

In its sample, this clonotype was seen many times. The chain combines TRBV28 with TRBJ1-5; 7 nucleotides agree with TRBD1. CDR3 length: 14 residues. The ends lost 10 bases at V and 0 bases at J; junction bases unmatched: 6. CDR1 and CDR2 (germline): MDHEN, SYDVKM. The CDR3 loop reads CATAGDSSNQPQHF. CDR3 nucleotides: TGTGCCACCGCCGGGGACAGTAGCAATCAGCCCCAGCATTTT.

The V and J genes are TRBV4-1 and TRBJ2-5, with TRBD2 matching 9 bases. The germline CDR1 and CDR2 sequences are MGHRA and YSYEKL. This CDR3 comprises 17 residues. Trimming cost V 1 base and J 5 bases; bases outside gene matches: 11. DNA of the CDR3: TGCGCCAGCAGCCAAGGGGGGGGCGGGGGGGTAGAGGAGACCCAGTACTTC. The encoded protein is CASSQGGGGGVEETQYF.

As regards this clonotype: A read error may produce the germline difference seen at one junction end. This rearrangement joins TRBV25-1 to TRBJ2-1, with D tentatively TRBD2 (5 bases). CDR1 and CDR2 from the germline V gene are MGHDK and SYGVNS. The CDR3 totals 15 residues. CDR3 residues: CTSRGRTGSYNEQFF. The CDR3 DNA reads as TGTACCAGCAGAGGAAGGACTGGATCCTACAATGAGCAGTTCTTC.

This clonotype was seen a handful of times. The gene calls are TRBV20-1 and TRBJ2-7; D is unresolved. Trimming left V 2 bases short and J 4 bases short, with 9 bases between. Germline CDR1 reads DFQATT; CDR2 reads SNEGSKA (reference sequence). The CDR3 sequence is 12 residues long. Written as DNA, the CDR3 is TGCAGTGCTAGATCAGAGACATACGAGCAGTACGTC. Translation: CSARSETYEQYV.

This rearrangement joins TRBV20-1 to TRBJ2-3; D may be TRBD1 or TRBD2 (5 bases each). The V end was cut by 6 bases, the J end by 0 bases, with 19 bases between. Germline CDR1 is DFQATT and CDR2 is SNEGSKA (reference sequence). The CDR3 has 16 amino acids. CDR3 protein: CSAPPHRDGSTDTQYF. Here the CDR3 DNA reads TGCAGTGCCCCCCCCCACCGGGACGGGAGCACAGATACGCAGTATTTT.

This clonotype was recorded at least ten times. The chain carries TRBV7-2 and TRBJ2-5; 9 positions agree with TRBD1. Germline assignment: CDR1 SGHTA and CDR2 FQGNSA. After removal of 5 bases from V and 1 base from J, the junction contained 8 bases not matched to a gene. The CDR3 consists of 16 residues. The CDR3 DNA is TGTGCCAGCAGCCACAACAGGGGGCCCTCCCAAGAGACCCAGTACTTC. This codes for CASSHNRGPSQETQYF.

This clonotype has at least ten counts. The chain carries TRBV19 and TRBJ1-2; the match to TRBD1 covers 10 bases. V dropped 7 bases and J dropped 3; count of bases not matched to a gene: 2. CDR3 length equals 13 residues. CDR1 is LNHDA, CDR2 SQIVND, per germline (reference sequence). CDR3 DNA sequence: TGTGCCAGTATGGGGACAGGGGACTATGGCTACACCTTC. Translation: CASMGTGDYGYTF.

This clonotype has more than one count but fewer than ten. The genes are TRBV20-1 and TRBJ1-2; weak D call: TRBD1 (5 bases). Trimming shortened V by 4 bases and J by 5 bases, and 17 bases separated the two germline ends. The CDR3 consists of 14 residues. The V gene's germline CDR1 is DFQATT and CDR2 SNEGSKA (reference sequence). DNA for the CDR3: TGCAGTGCTACATACCTTGGACAAGGATATGGCTACACCTTC. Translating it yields CSATYLGQGYGYTF.

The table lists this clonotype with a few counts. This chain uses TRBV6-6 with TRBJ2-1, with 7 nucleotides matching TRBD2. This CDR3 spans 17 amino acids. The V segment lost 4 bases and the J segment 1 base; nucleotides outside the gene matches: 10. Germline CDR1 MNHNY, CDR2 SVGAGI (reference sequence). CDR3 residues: CASSSLLGGRSYNEQFF. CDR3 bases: TGTGCCAGCAGTTCCCTTCTCGGGGGGAGGTCCTACAATGAGCAGTTCTTC.

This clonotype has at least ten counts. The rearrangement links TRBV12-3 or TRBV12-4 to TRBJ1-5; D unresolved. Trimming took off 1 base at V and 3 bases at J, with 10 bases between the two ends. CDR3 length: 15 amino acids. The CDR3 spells CASSLDSGYNQPQHF. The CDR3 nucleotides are TGTGCCAGCAGTTTAGATTCTGGGTACAATCAGCCCCAGCATTTT.

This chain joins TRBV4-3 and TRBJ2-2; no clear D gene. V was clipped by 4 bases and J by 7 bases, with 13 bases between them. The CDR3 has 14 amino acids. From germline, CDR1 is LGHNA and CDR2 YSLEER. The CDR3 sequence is CASSLDSDIGELFF. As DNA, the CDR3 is TGCGCCAGCAGCCTCGACTCCGACATCGGGGAGCTGTTTTTT.

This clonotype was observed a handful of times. In nucleotides, the CDR3 is TGTGCCAGCACCCCGGCCCTAGTCGACACCATATATTTT. Its protein product is CASTPALVDTIYF. The V gene is TRBV28, the J gene TRBJ1-3; the D is unclear. Trimming removed 7 bases from V and 8 bases from J, with 15 bases in between. Germline V lookup: CDR1 MDHEN, CDR2 SYDVKM. The CDR3 sequence is 13 residues long.

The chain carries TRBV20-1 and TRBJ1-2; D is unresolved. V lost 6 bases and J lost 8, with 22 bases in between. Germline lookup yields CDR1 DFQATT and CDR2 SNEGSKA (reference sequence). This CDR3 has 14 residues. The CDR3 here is CSASPEDLTLGYTF. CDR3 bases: TGCAGTGCCTCACCTGAGGATTTGACACTAGGCTACACCTTC.

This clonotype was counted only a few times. CDR3 sequence (DNA): TGCGCCAGCAGTCGTCCCGGGACGGACTCTTGGGGGCCCCAGCATTTT. Its translation: CASSRPGTDSWGPQHF. The chain carries TRBV23-1 and TRBJ1-5, with D perhaps matching TRBD1 (5 bases). TRBV23-1 is classed as an ORF, of uncertain function. The CDR3 runs 16 residues. The germline V and J ends were trimmed by 4 bases and 9 bases, with 22 bases remaining between them.

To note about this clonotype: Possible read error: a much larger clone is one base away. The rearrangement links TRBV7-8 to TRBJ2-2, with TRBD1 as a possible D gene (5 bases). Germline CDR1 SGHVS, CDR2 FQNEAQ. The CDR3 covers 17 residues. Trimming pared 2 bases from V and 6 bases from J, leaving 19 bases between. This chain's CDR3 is CASSLLNRKVLSGELFF. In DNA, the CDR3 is TGTGCCAGCAGCTTACTTAACAGGAAAGTGCTGTCCGGGGAGCTGTTTTTT.

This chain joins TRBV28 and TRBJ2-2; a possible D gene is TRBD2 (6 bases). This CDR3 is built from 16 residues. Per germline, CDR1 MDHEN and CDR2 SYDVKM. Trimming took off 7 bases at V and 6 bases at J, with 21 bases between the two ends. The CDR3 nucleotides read TGTGCCAGCACCCTGGGAGGTGGTAGAATTCCCGGGGAGCTGTTTTTT. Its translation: CASTLGGGRIPGELFF.

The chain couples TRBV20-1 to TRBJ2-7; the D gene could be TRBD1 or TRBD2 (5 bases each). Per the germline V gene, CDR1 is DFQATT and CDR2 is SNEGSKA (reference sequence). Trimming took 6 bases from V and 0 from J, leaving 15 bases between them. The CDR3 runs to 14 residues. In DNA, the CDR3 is TGCAGTGCCAACCGGGACGGCAGCTCCTACGAGCAGTACGTC. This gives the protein CSANRDGSSYEQYV.

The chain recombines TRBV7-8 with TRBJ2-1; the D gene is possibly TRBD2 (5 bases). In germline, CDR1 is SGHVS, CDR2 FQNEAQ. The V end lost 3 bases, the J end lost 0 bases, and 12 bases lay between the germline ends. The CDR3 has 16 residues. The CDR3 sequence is CASSLRPGTSYNEQFF. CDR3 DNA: TGTGCCAGCAGCTTGAGGCCGGGAACCTCCTACAATGAGCAGTTCTTC.

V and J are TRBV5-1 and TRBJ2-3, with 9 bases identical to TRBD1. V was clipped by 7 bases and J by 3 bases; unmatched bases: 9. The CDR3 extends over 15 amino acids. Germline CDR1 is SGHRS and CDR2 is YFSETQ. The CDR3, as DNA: TGCGCCAGCGCCCGGACAGGGGCGAGTACAGATACGCAGTATTTT. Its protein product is CASARTGASTDTQYF.

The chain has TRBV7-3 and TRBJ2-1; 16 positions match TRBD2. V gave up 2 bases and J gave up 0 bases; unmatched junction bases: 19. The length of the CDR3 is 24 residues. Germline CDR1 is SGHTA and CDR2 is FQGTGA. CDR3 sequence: CASSLSPPPLGTSGGEVSYNEQFF. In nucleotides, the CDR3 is TGTGCCAGCAGCTTATCCCCCCCCCCCTTAGGGACTAGCGGGGGGGAAGTCTCCTACAATGAGCAGTTCTTC.